The 25 T cell receptor beta chains listed next were all sequenced from one sample in a study of T cells in Graves' hyperthyroidism and ophthalmopathy. TCR beta CDR3 regions were amplified from RNA transcripts. With the HTBI primer set, the TCR CDR3 went through a first round of RT-PCR. TCRdb used MiXCR to reprocess the multiplex PCR reads, holding one entry per CDR3 protein. This sample carries around 600,000 distinct CDR3 sequences, roughly 16% of them seen once, and the ten largest clones take roughly 3.5%. Sample: blood. These receptor sequences come from a woman aged 40 to 55 with Graves' ophthalmopathy.

This clonotype was detected only a few times. The CDR3 is CSVSKNRDSYEQYF. CDR3 bases: TGCAGCGTTTCAAAAAACAGGGATTCCTACGAGCAGTACTTC. This chain connects TRBV29-1 to TRBJ2-7; tentative D call: TRBD1 (6 bases). CDR1 and CDR2 from the germline V gene are SQVTM and ANQGSEA. The CDR3 runs to 14 residues. V was shortened by 5 bases and J by 1 base, with 15 bases between the two germline ends.

This clonotype was observed many times. The genes are TRBV19 and TRBJ1-1; D is undetermined. Germline V gene data show CDR1 as LNHDA and CDR2 as SQIVND (reference sequence). With 3 bases removed from V and 1 base from J, the gap between germline ends came to 6 bases. The CDR3 sequence is 13 residues long. The chain's CDR3 is CASSIHRNTEAFF. CDR3 nucleotides: TGTGCCAGTAGTATCCATAGGAACACTGAAGCTTTCTTT.

V is TRBV20-1 and J is TRBJ1-3; D call uncertain. Germline CDR1 is DFQATT and CDR2 is SNEGSKA (reference sequence). The CDR3 spans 16 residues. The V gene lost 0 bases and the J gene lost 4 bases, with 16 bases spanning the gap. In DNA form, the CDR3 reads TGCAGTGCTAGAGAGACACAGTACTTAGGGGGAAACACCATATATTTT. Its translation: CSARETQYLGGNTIYF.

The V and J genes are TRBV19 and TRBJ2-1, with TRBD1 as a possible D gene (5 bases). The CDR3 runs 18 residues. Germline values: CDR1 LNHDA, CDR2 SQIVND (reference sequence). V was trimmed by 4 bases and J by 5 bases, leaving 24 bases between them. The CDR3 sequence: CASSRTIQGADVNNEQFF. The CDR3 nucleotides read TGTGCCAGTAGTAGAACCATCCAAGGGGCGGATGTAAACAATGAGCAGTTCTTC. Drawing the rest from reference TRBV19 and TRBJ2-1, the complete variable domain is DGGITQSPKYLFRKEGQNVTLSCEQNLNHDAMYWYRQDPGQGLRLIYYSQIVNDFQKGDIAEGYSVSREKKESFPLTVTSAQKNPTAFYLCASSRTIQGADVNNEQFFGPGTRLTVL.

There are a few counts of this clonotype. The V gene is TRBV12-3 or TRBV12-4, the J gene TRBJ1-4; D gene uncertain. Trimming stripped 3 bases from V and 1 base from J, with 9 bases between. CDR3 size: 15 residues. CDR3 protein: CASSFRGLTNEKLFF. The CDR3 bases are TGTGCCAGCAGTTTCCGGGGTTTAACTAATGAAAAACTGTTTTTT.

This clonotype was observed many times. The gene calls are TRBV3-1 and TRBJ1-3, with D perhaps TRBD1 (5 bases). The ends were cut back, 6 bases at V and 5 bases at J, with 17 bases in the middle. This CDR3 is built from 15 residues. The germline V gene has CDR1 LGHDT and CDR2 YNNKEL (reference sequence). CDR3 region: CASRGRRGLRNTIYF. Written as DNA, the CDR3 is TGTGCCAGCAGGGGGAGAAGGGGATTGCGAAACACCATATATTTT.

This sequence joins TRBV15 and TRBJ2-3; possibly TRBD2 for D (6 bases). V lost 2 bases and J lost 5, with 14 bases in between. The CDR3 totals 15 residues. Germline lookup yields CDR1 LNHNV and CDR2 YYDKDF (reference sequence). Here the CDR3 reads CATSRYGGVGDTQYF. Written as DNA, the CDR3 is TGTGCCACCAGCAGATACGGGGGAGTGGGAGATACGCAGTATTTT.

J is TRBJ1-4 and V is TRBV6-1, with a weak D call TRBD1 (5 bases). Germline V CDR1 and CDR2: MNHNS, SASEGT. Trimming stripped 4 bases from V and 7 bases from J, with 25 bases between. This CDR3 comprises 18 residues. The CDR3 DNA follows: TGTGCCAGCAGTGGGGATCCGGGACGGCAAAATGATGGTGAAAAACTGTTTTTT. Protein sequence: CASSGDPGRQNDGEKLFF.

Notes on this clonotype: The junction departs from the called germline gene at one end, perhaps through a read error. This chain connects TRBV5-5 to TRBJ2-2, with D maybe TRBD2 (5 bases). The CDR3 has 13 amino acids. The germline V gene encodes CDR1 SGHKS and CDR2 YYEKEE (reference sequence). The CDR3 protein is CASSPSAAGELLF. The DNA of the CDR3 is TGTGCCAGCAGCCCATCGGCGGCCGGGGAGCTGCTTTTT.

This clonotype turned up a few times. The chain has TRBV7-9 and TRBJ2-1, with D possibly matching TRBD1 (6 bases). The V end lost 5 bases, the J end lost 0 bases, and 17 bases lay between the germline ends. The length of the CDR3 is 17 residues. Germline V gene sequence: CDR1 SEHNR, CDR2 FQNEAQ (reference sequence). CDR3 nucleotide sequence: TGTGCCAGCAGCCCGAAAGACAGGCCCACCTCCTACAATGAGCAGTTCTTC. Translation gives CASSPKDRPTSYNEQFF.

This clonotype was detected ten times or more. The chain employs TRBV2 and TRBJ2-7, with D perhaps matching TRBD2 (5 bases). Germline CDR1 reads SNHLY; CDR2 reads FYNNEI. V lost 9 bases to trimming and J lost 7 bases, with 16 bases between them. The CDR3 covers 12 residues. This CDR3 is CASDAGVGEQYF. CDR3 nucleotide sequence: TGTGCCAGTGATGCCGGGGTTGGGGAGCAGTACTTC.

J is TRBJ2-1 and V is TRBV7-3; TRBD1 is a possible D gene (6 bases). The CDR3 consists of 15 residues. Germline-derived CDR1 and CDR2 are SGHTA and FQGTGA. V shed 5 bases and J shed 9 bases, with 20 bases lying between them. The CDR3: CASSPVGGPLGEQFF. In DNA form, the CDR3 reads TGTGCCAGCAGCCCCGTTGGGGGCCCTCTCGGTGAGCAGTTCTTC.

The chain links TRBV28 to TRBJ1-2; D unclear. Germline V gene sequence: CDR1 MDHEN, CDR2 SYDVKM. V was clipped by 4 bases and J by 6 bases, with 6 bases between them. The CDR3 extends over 11 amino acids. The CDR3 region has the DNA TGTGCCAGCAGTTCTGCACATGGCTACACCTTC. It specifies CASSSAHGYTF.

The chain employs TRBV7-8 and TRBJ2-1; no clear D. Trimming shortened V by 1 base and J by 8 bases, and 12 bases separated the two germline ends. Germline CDR1 reads SGHVS; CDR2 reads FQNEAQ. There are 14 residues in the CDR3. The CDR3 loop reads CASSLGGLVYEQFF. CDR3 sequence (DNA): TGTGCCAGCAGCTTAGGGGGTTTAGTATATGAGCAGTTCTTC. Filled out from reference TRBV7-8 and TRBJ2-1, the complete variable domain reads GAGVSQSPRYKVAKRGQDVALRCDPISGHVSLFWYQQALGQGPEFLTYFQNEAQLDKSGLPSDRFFAERPEGSVSTLKIQRTQQEDSAVYLCASSLGGLVYEQFFGPGTRLTVL.

The gene calls are TRBV29-1 and TRBJ1-3; a weak D match, TRBD1 (6 bases). Germline values: CDR1 SQVTM, CDR2 ANQGSEA. The CDR3 extends over 13 amino acids. With 6 bases removed from V and 1 base from J, the gap between germline ends came to 10 bases. CDR3 region: CSVLQGSGNTIYF. CDR3 sequence (DNA): TGCAGCGTACTACAGGGATCTGGAAACACCATATATTTT.

There are a few counts of this clonotype. This sequence joins TRBV20-1 and TRBJ2-4; TRBD2 agrees at 9 bases. J lost 1 base, V lost 6 bases, and 7 bases had no gene match. This CDR3 region has 15 residues. CDR1 is DFQATT, CDR2 SNEGSKA, per germline (reference sequence). The CDR3 DNA sequence: TGCAGTGCGGGCGGGAGGGCCGTCGCCAAAAACATTCAGTACTTC. Residues: CSAGGRAVAKNIQYF.

This chain links TRBV5-1 with TRBJ2-3; 7 nucleotides match TRBD1. The CDR3 spans 14 residues. J lost 4 bases, V lost 2 bases, and 4 bases had no gene match. CDR1 is SGHRS, CDR2 YFSETQ, per germline. CDR3: CASSLQGHPDTQYF. CDR3 DNA sequence: TGCGCCAGCAGCTTACAGGGGCACCCAGATACGCAGTATTTT. The variable domain in full, completed from reference TRBV5-1 and TRBJ2-3, reads KAGVTQTPRYLIKTRGQQVTLSCSPISGHRSVSWYQQTPGQGLQFLFEYFSETQRNKGNFPGRFSGRQFSNSRSEMNVSTLELGDSALYLCASSLQGHPDTQYFGPGTRLTVL.

V usage is TRBV3-1 and J usage is TRBJ2-7; TRBD2 aligns across 8 bases. The CDR3 consists of 18 residues. Per germline, CDR1 LGHDT and CDR2 YNNKEL (reference sequence). The V segment lost 4 bases and the J segment 6 bases; nucleotides outside the gene matches: 20. The CDR3 is CASSRDTPSFAGGGEQYF. CDR3 in DNA: TGTGCCAGCAGCCGAGACACTCCCTCTTTTGCGGGAGGAGGCGAGCAGTACTTC.

This clonotype was recorded at least ten times. The chain is built from TRBV3-1 and TRBJ1-3; D remains unclear. The CDR3 runs 14 residues. Trimming stripped 0 bases from V and 0 bases from J, with 3 bases between. Germline V gene data show CDR1 as LGHDT and CDR2 as YNNKEL (reference sequence). The CDR3 spells CASSQEGSGNTIYF. The DNA of the CDR3 is TGTGCCAGCAGCCAAGAGGGCTCTGGAAACACCATATATTTT.

In DNA form, the CDR3 reads TGTGCCAGCAGTCCCTTCGGGGGGGAGGCTAACTATGGCTACACCTTC. This encodes CASSPFGGEANYGYTF. The rearrangement joins TRBV27 to TRBJ1-2, with a possible D match to TRBD1 (5 bases). Germline V gene sequence: CDR1 MNHEY, CDR2 SMNVEV (reference sequence). The V end was cut by 5 bases, the J end by 0 bases, with 16 bases between. This CDR3 has 16 residues.

The rearrangement joins TRBV7-3 to TRBJ2-3, with D uncertain. V was clipped by 5 bases and J by 4 bases, with 13 bases between them. Germline CDR1 and CDR2: SGHTA and FQGTGA. The CDR3 has 14 residues. This CDR3 is CASSPEINSDTQYF. In DNA form, the CDR3 reads TGTGCCAGCAGCCCAGAGATAAACTCAGATACGCAGTATTTT.

The V and J genes are TRBV29-1 and TRBJ2-1, with 8 bases matching TRBD2. V lost 7 bases and J lost 0; bases outside the gene matches: 11. Germline V lookup: CDR1 SQVTM, CDR2 ANQGSEA. The CDR3 consists of 16 residues. CDR3 residues: CSGAFPTSGSYNEQFF. In DNA, the CDR3 is TGCAGCGGCGCCTTCCCAACTAGCGGCTCCTACAATGAGCAGTTCTTC.

This clonotype came up a few times. The chain combines TRBV3-1 with TRBJ2-2; D is undetermined. Trimming pared 4 bases from V and 3 bases from J, leaving 6 bases between. Germline CDR1 and CDR2: LGHDT and YNNKEL (reference sequence). This CDR3 comprises 13 residues. The CDR3 DNA reads TGTGCCAGCAGCCTTTCCGACACCGGGGAGCTGTTTTTT. This codes for CASSLSDTGELFF.

In its sample, this clonotype was seen a few times. No conserved phenylalanine or tryptophan is present at the end of the CDR3, so a read error is the likely explanation. V is TRBV6-2 or TRBV6-3 and J is TRBJ1-1, with unresolved D. CDR3 length equals 16 residues. Germline V gene lookup returns CDR1 MNHEY and CDR2 SVGEGT. The germline V and J ends were trimmed by 5 bases and 4 bases, with 20 bases remaining between them. CDR3 in amino acids: CASSDPRGGWSTEAFL. In DNA, the CDR3 is TGTGCCAGCAGTGACCCCCGGGGTGGATGGAGCACTGAAGCTTTCCTT.

J is TRBJ2-5 and V is TRBV5-1; no firm D call. The CDR3 sequence is 12 residues long. The V end lost 7 bases, the J end lost 2 bases, and 9 bases lay between the germline ends. Germline-derived CDR1 and CDR2 are SGHRS and YFSETQ. As DNA, the CDR3 is TGCGCCAGCTCCGCCCAGCAAGAGACCCAGTACTTC. Its protein product is CASSAQQETQYF.